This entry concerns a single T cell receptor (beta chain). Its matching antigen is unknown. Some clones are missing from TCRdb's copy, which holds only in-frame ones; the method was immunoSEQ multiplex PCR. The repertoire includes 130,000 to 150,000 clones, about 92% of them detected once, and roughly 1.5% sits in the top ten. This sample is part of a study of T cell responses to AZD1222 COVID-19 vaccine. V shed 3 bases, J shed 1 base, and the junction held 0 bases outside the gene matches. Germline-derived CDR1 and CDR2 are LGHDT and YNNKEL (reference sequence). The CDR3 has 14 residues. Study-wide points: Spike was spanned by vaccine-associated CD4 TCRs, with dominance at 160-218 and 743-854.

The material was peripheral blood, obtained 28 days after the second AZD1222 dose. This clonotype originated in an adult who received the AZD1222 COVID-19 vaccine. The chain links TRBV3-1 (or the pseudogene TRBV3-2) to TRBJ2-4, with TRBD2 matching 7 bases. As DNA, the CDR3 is TGTGCCAGCAGCCAGGGGGGGGCCAAAAACATTCAGTACTTC. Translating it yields CASSQGGAKNIQYF.